One and the same sample provided the 21 T cell receptor beta chains below, sequenced in a study of graft-versus-host responses after intestinal transplantation. The protocol was immunoSEQ multiplex PCR, while the TCRdb copy is restricted to in-frame clones and leaves out a portion. The data show about 98,000 clones, about 82% seen once. Source: PBMCs, taken 255 days after intestinal transplant. The receptor source for this set is a human patient who received an intestinal transplant, so some T cells may come from the graft donor.

The rearrangement joins TRBV6-1 to TRBJ2-3; TRBD2 aligns across 7 bases. Trimming cost V 4 bases and J 3 bases; bases outside gene matches: 4. CDR1 and CDR2 from the germline V gene are MNHNS and SASEGT. The CDR3 runs to 14 residues. CDR3 nucleotides: TGTGCCAGCAGTGGGACTAGAGAGACAGATACGCAGTATTTT. It specifies CASSGTRETDTQYF.

This chain uses TRBV7-2 with TRBJ2-7; 10 nucleotides line up with TRBD1. Per the germline V gene, CDR1 is SGHTA and CDR2 is FQGNSA. V dropped 5 bases and J dropped 4; count of bases not matched to a gene: 2. This CDR3 is 13 amino acids long. The CDR3 here is CASSPGQGYEQYF. CDR3 DNA: TGTGCCAGCAGCCCGGGACAGGGGTACGAGCAGTACTTC. The variable domain in full, completed from reference TRBV7-2 and TRBJ2-7, reads GAGVSQSPSNKVTEKGKDVELRCDPISGHTALYWYRQSLGQGLEFLIYFQGNSAPDKSGLPSDRFSAERTGGSVSTLTIQRTQQEDSAVYLCASSPGQGYEQYFGPGTRLTVT.

The V gene is TRBV28, the J gene TRBJ1-5, with 7 nucleotides matching TRBD1. Germline V lookup: CDR1 MDHEN, CDR2 SYDVKM. This CDR3 has 16 residues. V was clipped by 3 bases and J by 4 bases; unmatched bases: 9. CDR3 DNA: TGTGCCAGCAGTTTCGGATCCGGGACAGTTAATCAGCCCCAGCATTTT. Its protein product is CASSFGSGTVNQPQHF. The complete variable domain, with remaining parts taken from reference TRBV28 and TRBJ1-5, reads DVKVTQSSRYLVKRTGEKVFLECVQDMDHENMFWYRQDPGLGLRLIYFSYDVKMKEKGDIPEGYSVSREKKERFSLILESASTNQTSMYLCASSFGSGTVNQPQHFGDGTRLSIL.

The gene calls are TRBV6-1 and TRBJ1-4; D is perhaps TRBD1 (6 bases). Per the germline V gene, CDR1 is MNHNS and CDR2 is SASEGT. V lost 6 bases and J 0 bases, leaving 8 bases between the germline ends. This CDR3 region has 14 residues. The DNA for the CDR3 is TGTGCCAGCAGAGGACAGTCAACTAATGAAAAACTGTTTTTT. Translated: CASRGQSTNEKLFF.

The chain has TRBV6-1 and TRBJ2-7, with TRBD2 matching over 10 bases. With V trimmed by 6 bases and J by 0 bases, 5 bases remained unmatched. CDR1 and CDR2 from the germline V gene are MNHNS and SASEGT. The CDR3 length is 15 residues. The DNA for the CDR3 is TGTGCCAGCAGCACACGGACTAGCGGCTCCTACGAGCAGTACTTC. Its protein product is CASSTRTSGSYEQYF.

The chain employs TRBV11-2 and TRBJ2-7, with TRBD1 matching 8 bases. Germline-derived CDR1 and CDR2 are SGHAT and FQNNGV. The ends lost 5 bases at V and 7 bases at J; junction bases unmatched: 4. This CDR3 region has 12 residues. The CDR3 DNA is TGTGCCAGCAGCATCGGACAGGGTGAGCAGTACTTC. As protein: CASSIGQGEQYF.

The chain couples TRBV4-2 to TRBJ2-7, with 12 bases that match TRBD2. This CDR3 contains 18 residues. Unmatched junction bases numbered 8, after V lost 2 bases and J lost 0 bases. CDR1 and CDR2 (germline): LGHNA, YNFKEQ. The CDR3, as DNA: TGTGCCAGCAGCCAATCATGGACTAGCGGGATTTTCTCCTACGAGCAGTACTTC. This gives the protein CASSQSWTSGIFSYEQYF.

V gene TRBV28 combines with J gene TRBJ1-1; the D gene is possibly TRBD1 (5 bases). Germline assignment: CDR1 MDHEN and CDR2 SYDVKM. This CDR3 is 16 amino acids long. Trimming left V 3 bases short and J 1 base short, with 15 bases between. CDR3 coding DNA: TGTGCCAGCAGTTTGATCGGTGGGGCAAGGAACACTGAAGCTTTCTTT. It encodes CASSLIGGARNTEAFF. Supplemented by reference TRBV28 and TRBJ1-1, the full variable domain reads DVKVTQSSRYLVKRTGEKVFLECVQDMDHENMFWYRQDPGLGLRLIYFSYDVKMKEKGDIPEGYSVSREKKERFSLILESASTNQTSMYLCASSLIGGARNTEAFFGQGTRLTVV.

This clone was counted between two and nine times. This chain connects TRBV4-1 to TRBJ1-1; 9 bases line up with TRBD1. The J segment lost 3 bases and the V segment lost 4 bases, leaving 6 bases of the junction unmatched. The germline V gene encodes CDR1 MGHRA and CDR2 YSYEKL. CDR3 length: 15 residues. The CDR3 coding sequence is TGCGCCAGCAGCCTACTCCGGGACAGGGACACTGAAGCTTTCTTT. Translated: CASSLLRDRDTEAFF.

V gene TRBV29-1 combines with J gene TRBJ2-7; TRBD1 matches 9 bases. In germline, CDR1 is SQVTM, CDR2 ANQGSEA. The J segment lost 5 bases and the V segment lost 6 bases, leaving 11 bases of the junction unmatched. This CDR3 has 14 amino acids. Here the CDR3 reads CSVVGDREADEQYF. CDR3 nucleotide sequence: TGCAGCGTCGTAGGGGACAGGGAAGCCGACGAGCAGTACTTC.

The rearrangement uses TRBV28 and TRBJ1-2, with D uncertain. V dropped 2 bases and J dropped 1 base, with 8 bases sitting between them. This CDR3 spans 14 amino acids. CDR1 is MDHEN, CDR2 SYDVKM, per germline. The CDR3 DNA reads as TGTGCCAGCAGTTTAGTGGGCAGTAACTATGGCTACACCTTC. Translation: CASSLVGSNYGYTF.

The chain combines TRBV19 with TRBJ1-2; TRBD1 matches at 9 bases. J gave up 4 bases and V 7 bases, and 7 bases lay outside the gene matches. CDR3 length: 14 amino acids. Germline CDR1 LNHDA, CDR2 SQIVND (reference sequence). In DNA form, the CDR3 reads TGTGCCAGTACCCCACAGGGGGCCGCCTATGGCTACACCTTC. As protein: CASTPQGAAYGYTF.

The chain is built from TRBV4-2 and TRBJ2-7; 11 bases fit TRBD2. Unmatched junction bases numbered 10, after V lost 0 bases and J lost 0 bases. The CDR3 spans 19 residues. Germline CDR1 reads LGHNA; CDR2 reads YNFKEQ. This CDR3 reads CASSQDPLAGGGSSYEQYF. In nucleotides, the CDR3 is TGTGCCAGCAGCCAAGATCCCCTAGCGGGGGGCGGGAGCTCCTACGAGCAGTACTTC.

The chain couples TRBV27 to TRBJ1-5, with D unresolved. CDR3 size: 15 residues. Trimming took 5 bases from V and 0 from J, leaving 11 bases between them. Germline-derived CDR1 and CDR2 are MNHEY and SMNVEV (reference sequence). The CDR3 coding sequence is TGTGCCAGCAGTAGGACGAGGGCTAGCAATCAGCCCCAGCATTTT. Its translation is CASSRTRASNQPQHF.

The V and J genes are TRBV7-2 and TRBJ1-1; no definite D call. CDR1 is SGHTA, CDR2 FQGNSA, per germline. V lost 3 bases and J lost 4, with 6 bases in between. The CDR3 loop spans 12 amino acids. The CDR3 coding sequence is TGTGCCAGCAGCTTCGAGGGCACTGAAGCTTTCTTT. Translation gives CASSFEGTEAFF.

There are a few counts of this clone. The chain carries TRBV4-1 and TRBJ1-1, with a tentative D call TRBD1 (6 bases). V dropped 3 bases and J dropped 8 bases, with 10 bases sitting between them. Germline assignment: CDR1 MGHRA and CDR2 YSYEKL. The CDR3 is 12 residues long. CDR3 DNA: TGCGCCAGCAGCCACCTGGGGGGCGAAGCTTTCTTT. Translated: CASSHLGGEAFF.

V and J are TRBV9 and TRBJ2-3; no firm D call. This CDR3 has 12 residues. V lost 0 bases, J lost 3 bases, and 2 bases lay in between. Germline-derived CDR1 and CDR2 are SGDLS and YYNGEE. The CDR3 spells CASSVETDTQYF. In DNA form, the CDR3 reads TGTGCCAGCAGCGTAGAAACAGATACGCAGTATTTT.

The chain employs TRBV1 and TRBJ2-4; TRBD2 was called by the table and not checked on the DNA. TRBV1 is flagged as a pseudogene. The CDR3 has 13 residues. CDR3 in amino acids: CTSSRGDKNIQYF. In DNA, the CDR3 is TGCACCAGCAGCCGCGGGGACAAAAACATTCAGTACTTC.

The rearrangement links TRBV5-1 to TRBJ2-3; the D gene could be TRBD1 or TRBD2 (6 bases each). The CDR3 is made up of 12 amino acids. V dropped 6 bases and J dropped 4 bases, with 9 bases sitting between them. CDR1 and CDR2 from the germline V gene are SGHRS and YFSETQ. The CDR3 coding sequence is TGCGCCAGCACAGGGGAGGCAGATACGCAGTATTTT. Translation: CASTGEADTQYF.

The chain combines TRBV30 with TRBJ1-5; no clear D gene. V dropped 0 bases and J dropped 5 bases, with 11 bases sitting between them. Germline assignment: CDR1 GTSNPN and CDR2 SVGIG (reference sequence). The CDR3 totals 14 residues. The CDR3 here is CAWSVRAAYQPQHF. DNA of the CDR3: TGTGCCTGGAGTGTTAGGGCAGCGTATCAGCCCCAGCATTTT.

This clone has a single count. The genes are TRBV29-1 and TRBJ1-2; the D gene is possibly TRBD1 (5 bases). Germline lookup yields CDR1 SQVTM and CDR2 ANQGSEA. Trimming took 6 bases from V and 3 from J, leaving 20 bases between them. The CDR3 totals 15 residues. This CDR3 reads CSVFVPTVKYYGYTF. In nucleotides, the CDR3 is TGCAGCGTGTTCGTCCCGACAGTCAAATACTATGGCTACACCTTC.